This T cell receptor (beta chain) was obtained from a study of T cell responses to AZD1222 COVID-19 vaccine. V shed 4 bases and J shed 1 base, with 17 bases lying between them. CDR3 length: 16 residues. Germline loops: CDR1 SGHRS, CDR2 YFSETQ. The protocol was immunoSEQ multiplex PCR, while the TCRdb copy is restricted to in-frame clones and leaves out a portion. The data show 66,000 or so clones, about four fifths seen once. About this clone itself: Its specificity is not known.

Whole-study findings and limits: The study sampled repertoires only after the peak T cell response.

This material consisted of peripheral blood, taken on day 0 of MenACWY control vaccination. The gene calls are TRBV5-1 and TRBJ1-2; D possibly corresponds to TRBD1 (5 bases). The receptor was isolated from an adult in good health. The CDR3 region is CASSLNAGDGNYGYTF. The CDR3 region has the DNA TGCGCCAGCAGCCTTAACGCCGGGGACGGTAACTATGGCTACACCTTC.